The T cell receptor beta chain described here comes from a study of T-cell reconstitution after alpha-beta-depleted transplantation in children. The J segment lost 6 bases and the V segment lost 3 bases, leaving 3 bases of the junction unmatched. The CDR3 is 13 amino acids. Germline V gives CDR1 SGHDN, CDR2 FVKESK. In its sample, this clonotype was seen a few times. Unique molecular identifiers were incorporated into the prepared TCRbeta library. TCRdb re-called the PCR reads through MiXCR, storing one row per CDR3 protein. This table has around 380,000 distinct CDR3 sequences, 11% appearing once. The chain joins TRBV14 to TRBJ2-7, with 9 bases that match TRBD2. This clonotype originated in a human donor who donated a stem cell graft to a child with acute myeloid leukemia. The sequences come from PBMCs from the stem cell graft donor, collected from the stem cell graft. Here the CDR3 reads CASSQGTSFEQYV. The CDR3 DNA is TGTGCCAGCAGCCAGGGGACTAGCTTCGAGCAGTACGTC.